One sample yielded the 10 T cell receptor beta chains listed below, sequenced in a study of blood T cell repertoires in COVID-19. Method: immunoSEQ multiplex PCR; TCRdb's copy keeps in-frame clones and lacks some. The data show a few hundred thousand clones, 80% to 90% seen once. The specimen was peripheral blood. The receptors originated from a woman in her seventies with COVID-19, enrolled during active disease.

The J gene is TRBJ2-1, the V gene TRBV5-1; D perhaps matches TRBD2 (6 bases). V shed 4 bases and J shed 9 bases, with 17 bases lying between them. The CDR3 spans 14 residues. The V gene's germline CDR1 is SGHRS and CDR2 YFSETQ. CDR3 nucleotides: TGCGCCAGCAGCCTGGATCGGGAGAGGGGTGAGCAGTTCTTC. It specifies CASSLDRERGEQFF. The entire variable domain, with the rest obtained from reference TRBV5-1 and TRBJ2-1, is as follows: KAGVTQTPRYLIKTRGQQVTLSCSPISGHRSVSWYQQTPGQGLQFLFEYFSETQRNKGNFPGRFSGRQFSNSRSEMNVSTLELGDSALYLCASSLDRERGEQFFGPGTRLTVL.

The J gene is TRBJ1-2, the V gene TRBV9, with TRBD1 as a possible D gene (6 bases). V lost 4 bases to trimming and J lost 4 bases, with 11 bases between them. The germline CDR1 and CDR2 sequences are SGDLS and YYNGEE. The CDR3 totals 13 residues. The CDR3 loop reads CASSPQGLYGYTF. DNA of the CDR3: TGTGCCAGCAGCCCCCAGGGGCTCTATGGCTACACCTTC.

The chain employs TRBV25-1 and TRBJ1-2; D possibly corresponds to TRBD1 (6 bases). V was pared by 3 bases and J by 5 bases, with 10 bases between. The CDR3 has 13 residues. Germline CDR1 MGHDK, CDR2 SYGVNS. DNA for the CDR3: TGTGCCAGCAGTGACAGGGGTTGGTATGGCTACACCTTC. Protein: CASSDRGWYGYTF.

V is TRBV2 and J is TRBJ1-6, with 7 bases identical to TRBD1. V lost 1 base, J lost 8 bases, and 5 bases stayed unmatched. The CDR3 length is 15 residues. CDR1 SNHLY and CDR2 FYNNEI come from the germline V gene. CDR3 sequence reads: CASSEVRGADSPLHF. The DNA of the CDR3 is TGTGCCAGCAGTGAAGTCAGGGGGGCTGATTCACCCCTCCACTTT.

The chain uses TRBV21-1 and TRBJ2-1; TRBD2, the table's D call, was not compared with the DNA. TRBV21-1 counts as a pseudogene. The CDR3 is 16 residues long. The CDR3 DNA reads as TGTGCCAGCAGCAAAGTTAAGGAGGAAATCTACAATGAGCAGTTCTTC. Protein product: CASSKVKEEIYNEQFF.

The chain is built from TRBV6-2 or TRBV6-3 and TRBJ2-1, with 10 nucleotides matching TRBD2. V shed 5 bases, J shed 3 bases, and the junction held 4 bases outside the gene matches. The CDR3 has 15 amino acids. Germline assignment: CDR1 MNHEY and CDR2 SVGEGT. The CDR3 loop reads CASSRAGGNYNEQFF. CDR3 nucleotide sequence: TGTGCCAGCAGTCGAGCGGGAGGGAACTACAATGAGCAGTTCTTC.

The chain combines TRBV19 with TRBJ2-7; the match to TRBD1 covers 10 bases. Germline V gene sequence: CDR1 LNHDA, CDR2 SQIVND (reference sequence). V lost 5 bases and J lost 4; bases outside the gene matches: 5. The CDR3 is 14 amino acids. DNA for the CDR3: TGTGCCAGTAGTCCCCGGACAGGGGGATACGAGCAGTACTTC. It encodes CASSPRTGGYEQYF.

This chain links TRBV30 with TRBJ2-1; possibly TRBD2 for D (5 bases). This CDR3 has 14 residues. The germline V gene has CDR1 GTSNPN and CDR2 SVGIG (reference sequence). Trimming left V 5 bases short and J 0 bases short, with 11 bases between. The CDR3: CAWERASSYNEQFF. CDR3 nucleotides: TGTGCCTGGGAGAGGGCGAGCTCCTACAATGAGCAGTTCTTC.

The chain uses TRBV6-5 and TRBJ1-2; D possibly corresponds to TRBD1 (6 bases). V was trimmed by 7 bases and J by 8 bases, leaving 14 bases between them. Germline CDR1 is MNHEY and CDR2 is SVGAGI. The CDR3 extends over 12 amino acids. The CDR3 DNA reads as TGTGCCAGCAAGCAGGGGTATGAGGGCTACACCTTC. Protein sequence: CASKQGYEGYTF.

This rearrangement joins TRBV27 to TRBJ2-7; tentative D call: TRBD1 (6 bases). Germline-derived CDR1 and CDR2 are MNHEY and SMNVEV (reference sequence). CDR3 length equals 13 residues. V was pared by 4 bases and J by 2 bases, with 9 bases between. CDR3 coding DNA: TGTGCCAGCAGTTCCTGGGACACCTACGAGCAGTACTTC. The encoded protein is CASSSWDTYEQYF.